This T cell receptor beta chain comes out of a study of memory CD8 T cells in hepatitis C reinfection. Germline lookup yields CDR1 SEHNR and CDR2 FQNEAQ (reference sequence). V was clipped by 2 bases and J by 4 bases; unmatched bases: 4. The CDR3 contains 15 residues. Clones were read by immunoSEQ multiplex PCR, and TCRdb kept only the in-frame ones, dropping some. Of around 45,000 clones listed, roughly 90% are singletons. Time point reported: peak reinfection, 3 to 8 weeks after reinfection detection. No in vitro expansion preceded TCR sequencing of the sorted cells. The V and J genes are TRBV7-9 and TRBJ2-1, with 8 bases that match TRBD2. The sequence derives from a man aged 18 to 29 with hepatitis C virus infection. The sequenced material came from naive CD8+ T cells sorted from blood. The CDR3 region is CASSLPGGEYNEQFF. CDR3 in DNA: TGTGCCAGCAGCTTACCGGGAGGGGAATACAATGAGCAGTTCTTC.